This T cell receptor (beta chain) was captured by sequencing in a study of lymphopenia after photon versus proton radiotherapy. The CDR3 covers 16 residues. Unmatched junction bases numbered 10, after V lost 4 bases and J lost 9 bases. Germline assignment: CDR1 SGHNT and CDR2 YYREEE (reference sequence). Using immunoSEQ multiplex PCR, the repertoire was profiled, and TCRdb retains in-frame clones only, with some absent. The sample holds about 68,000 clones, approximately 91% seen once. This clone was found once. The material was peripheral blood, obtained from a patient treated with photon-based radiotherapy. The origin of this receptor is a woman between 70 and 85 years old with pancreatic cancer. V gene TRBV5-4 combines with J gene TRBJ2-1, with 13 bases identical to TRBD2. The CDR3 DNA reads as TGTGCCAGCAGCCCGGGACTAGCGGGGCTAAGGGGTGAGCAGTTCTTC. It codes for CASSPGLAGLRGEQFF.